The clone carrying this TCR beta chain was picked up one time. These data come from a study of shared clonotypes between healthy human individuals. Assay used: immunoSEQ multiplex PCR; TCRdb lists only in-frame clones, some missing. Of 600,000 or so clones listed, approximately 96% are singletons. Terminally differentiated effector memory CD45RA+ cells were excluded by CCR7 positive selection of CD45RO-negative cells. The germline V gene has CDR1 SGHDT and CDR2 YYEEEE. V shed 0 bases and J shed 11 bases, with 11 bases lying between them. The CDR3 is made up of 12 amino acids. The gene calls are TRBV5-6 and TRBJ1-1; no firm D call. This clonotype was obtained from a woman aged 25 to 45 in good health. Input material: naive CD8+ T cells sorted from blood. CDR3 nucleotide sequence: TGTGCCAGCAGCTTGGTCGGGGTTTCTGCTTTCTTT. Encoded protein: CASSLVGVSAFF.